Here is one TCR beta chain with its context. What this receptor recognizes is not known. No base-level quality is on record; no much larger clone is a single base apart. TCR CDR3 regions were amplified from genomic DNA by multiplex PCR using the deep immunoSEQ assay. Genomic DNA extracted from each cell subset was distributed evenly over all wells of several immunoSEQ 96-well plates, and each plate served as one replicate. Each replicate PCR for sorted subsets received around 0.2 ug genomic DNA, equal to about 30,000 T cell genomes. Purified libraries were quantified with a Qubit 3.0 fluorometer, sized on a Bioanalyzer 2100, and re-quantified with the KAPA Library Quantification kit. Every immunoSEQ 96-well plate was sequenced on a dedicated single-read 150-cycle Illumina NextSeq 550 flow cell. From the authors' description of their analysis: The immunoSEQ output contained only junctional sequences without quality scores, so filtering could not match that applied to full-length reads. To assign V/J genes and CDR3, sequences were annotated using PyIR, a Python wrapper for IgBLAST v1.9, with IMGT germline references. Reads were removed for weak V/J assignments (E-value above 1e-6), missing CDR3, stop codons, out-of-frame junctions, or ambiguous translated residues. V3J clonotypes were defined as sequences sharing the same inferred V gene, J gene, and CDR3 amino acid sequence. To compute the percentage overlap between repertoires, the number of shared unique clonotypes was divided by the size of the smaller repertoire. RTK rarefaction, the Chao1 estimator, and Recon v2.1 estimates of unobserved clonotypes were used to assess repertoire richness. For all TCRbeta clonotypes obtained by the gDNA method from a few donors, generation probabilities were computed with OLGA. The table was pulled from immuneACCESS by TCRdb, which kept in-frame rearrangements only. Such tables lose some clones; where checked, under half of the loss comes from unresolved V genes, and the rest has no known cause. The V and J calls and clone size were taken over from that table, and D and trimming were inferred from the DNA. The sample table contains 2 million to 2.5 million clones; only one count was recorded for over 85% of them. About 0.38% of the sample rests with the top ten.

Healthy HIV-negative adults with no recently reported acute infections or vaccinations were included as donors. Only Caucasian adults living in Nashville, Tennessee, USA were represented among the donors. CD4+ T cells were enriched by magnetic negative selection; naive cells were then positively selected on CD45RA, and the negative fraction formed the memory subset. After blood collection by leukapheresis, PBMCs were isolated using Ficoll-Histopaque density gradient centrifugation and then cryopreserved in the vapor phase of liquid nitrogen. Purity and quantity of every magnetically sorted T cell population were checked by analytical flow cytometry. Genomic DNA was isolated from every sorted fraction and measured by UV absorbance on a Nanodrop 2000c. In the germline V gene, CDR1 corresponds to SGHTA and CDR2 to FQGNSA. The germline V end is reduced by 4 bases and the J end by 6 bases; junction bases left unmatched: 8. Spanning cysteine to phenylalanine, the CDR3 consists of 15 amino acids. Just the 45-base CDR3 DNA is kept, in frame starting at base 1.

The sample belongs to a study of shared clonotypes between healthy human individuals (TCRdb year 2020). For the wider study: The cohort comprised a couple of women and a few men aged 18 to 49 years. For each donor, three plates each were used for CD4 naive and CD4 memory, two plates were used for CD8 naive, and one plate was used for CD8 memory. Blood TCR repertoires of roughly 5 healthy adults were deeply sequenced to estimate repertoire size and the extent of clonotype sharing between individuals. To increase sequencing depth and limit assay-specific biases, different laboratories used diverse techniques to prepare libraries and sequence TCR repertoires. Per donor, leukapheresis produced somewhere between about 0.94 and 10 billion PBMCs. Broad study findings and their caveats: When a handful of donors were compared, the shared fraction of clonotypes was about 5.5% for naive CD4, roughly 3.4% for naive CD8, more than 2% for memory CD4, and 0.35% to 0.5% for memory CD8. Higher generation probabilities were observed for clonotypes shared by all four sorted-subset donors than for non-shared clonotypes. Pairwise subsampling indicated that sequencing depth was expected to affect the degree of clonotype sharing among donors. Because the study included a small number of donors, the genetic and exposure-history diversity represented was limited. Sampling was restricted to blood, and TCR repertoires in tissue are likely to differ from TCR repertoires in blood. Rarefaction of sorted-subset datasets indicated incomplete sequencing despite the large sequencing depth. Naive subsets generally had larger estimated clonotype richness than memory subsets did.

In this chain, TRBV7-2 is recombined with TRBJ2-2; 7 junctional bases match TRBD2. This TCR was sampled from a man between 18 and 35 years old in good health. Some clones in this sample may be carry-over from other donors' samples. The sample consisted of naive CD4+ T cells from PBMCs. The sample's cell subset or site label, decoded: CD45RA+ positively selected. The CDR3 protein is CASSSPGTNAGELFF. The DNA sequence is TGTGCCAGCAGCTCCCCCGGGACTAACGCCGGGGAGCTGTTTTTT.